The clone carrying this TCR beta chain was recorded once. This entry comes from a study of control samples from healthy donors and cancer patients. CDR3 length: 16 residues. The table came from immunoSEQ multiplex PCR; TCRdb's copy has only in-frame clones and leaves some out. The sample consists of about 98,000 clones, about 79% of them appearing once. The sequenced sample consisted of blood. The sequence was collected from a woman in her thirties in good health. V and J are TRBV21-1 and TRBJ2-7. TRBV21-1 is a pseudogene locus. In DNA, the CDR3 is TGTGCCAGCAGCAAAGCGATCGGGCAGACTCCCTACGAGCAGTACTTC. It translates to CASSKAIGQTPYEQYF.